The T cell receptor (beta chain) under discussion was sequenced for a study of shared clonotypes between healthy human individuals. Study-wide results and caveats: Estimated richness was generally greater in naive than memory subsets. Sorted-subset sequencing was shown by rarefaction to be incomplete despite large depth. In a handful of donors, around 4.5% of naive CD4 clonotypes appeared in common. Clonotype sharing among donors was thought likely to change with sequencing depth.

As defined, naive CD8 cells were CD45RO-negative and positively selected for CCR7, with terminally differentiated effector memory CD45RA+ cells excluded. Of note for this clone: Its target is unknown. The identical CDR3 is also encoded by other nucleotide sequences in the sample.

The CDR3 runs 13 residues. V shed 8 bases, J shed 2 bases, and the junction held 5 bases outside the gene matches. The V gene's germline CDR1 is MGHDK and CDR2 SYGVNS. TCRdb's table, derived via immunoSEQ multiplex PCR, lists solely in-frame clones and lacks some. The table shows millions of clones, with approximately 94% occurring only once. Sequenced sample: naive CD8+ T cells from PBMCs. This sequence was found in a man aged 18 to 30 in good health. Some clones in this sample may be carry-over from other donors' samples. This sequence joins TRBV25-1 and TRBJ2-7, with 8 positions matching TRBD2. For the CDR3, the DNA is TGTGCCAGCCGGGGGGGGCGGGCCTACGAGCAGTACTTC. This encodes CASRGGRAYEQYF.